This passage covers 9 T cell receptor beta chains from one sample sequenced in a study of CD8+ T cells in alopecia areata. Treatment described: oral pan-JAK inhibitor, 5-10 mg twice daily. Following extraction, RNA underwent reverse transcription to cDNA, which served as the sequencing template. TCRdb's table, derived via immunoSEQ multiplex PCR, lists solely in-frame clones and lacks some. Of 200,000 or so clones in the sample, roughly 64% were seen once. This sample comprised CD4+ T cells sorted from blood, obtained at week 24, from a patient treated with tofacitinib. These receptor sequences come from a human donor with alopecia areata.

CDR3 region: CASSWGQGAAYEQYF. CDR3 coding DNA: TGCGCCAGCAGCTGGGGACAGGGGGCCGCCTACGAGCAGTACTTC. This chain joins TRBV5-1 and TRBJ2-7, with 12 bases lining up with TRBD1. This CDR3 is built from 15 residues. CDR1 and CDR2 from the germline V gene are SGHRS and YFSETQ. V shed 3 bases, J shed 2 bases, and the junction held 3 bases outside the gene matches.

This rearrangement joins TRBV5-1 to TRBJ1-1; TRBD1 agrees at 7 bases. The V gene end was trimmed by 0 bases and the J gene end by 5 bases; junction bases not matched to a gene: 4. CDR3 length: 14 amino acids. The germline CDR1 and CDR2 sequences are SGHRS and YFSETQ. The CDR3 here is CASSLDRGKTEAFF. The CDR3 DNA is TGCGCCAGCAGCTTGGACAGGGGTAAGACTGAAGCTTTCTTT.

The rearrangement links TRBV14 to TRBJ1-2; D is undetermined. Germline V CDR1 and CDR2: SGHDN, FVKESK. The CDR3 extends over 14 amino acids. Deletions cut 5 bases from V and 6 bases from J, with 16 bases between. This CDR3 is CASSSLPRADGYTF. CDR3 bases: TGTGCCAGCAGCTCTCTTCCAAGAGCGGATGGCTACACCTTC.

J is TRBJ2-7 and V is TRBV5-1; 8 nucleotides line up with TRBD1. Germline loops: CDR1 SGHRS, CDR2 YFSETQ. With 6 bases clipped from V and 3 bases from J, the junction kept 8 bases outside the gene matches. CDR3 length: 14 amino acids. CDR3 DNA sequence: TGCGCCAGCACCCCTTCCGGACAGGGCTACGAGCAGTACTTC. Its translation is CASTPSGQGYEQYF.

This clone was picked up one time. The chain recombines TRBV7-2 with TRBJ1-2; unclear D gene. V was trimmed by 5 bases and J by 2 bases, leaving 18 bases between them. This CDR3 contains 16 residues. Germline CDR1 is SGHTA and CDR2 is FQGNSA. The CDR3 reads CASSRTLESVNYGYTF. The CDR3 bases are TGTGCCAGCAGCCGCACGCTTGAATCTGTGAACTATGGCTACACCTTC. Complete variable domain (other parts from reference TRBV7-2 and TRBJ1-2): GAGVSQSPSNKVTEKGKDVELRCDPISGHTALYWYRQSLGQGLEFLIYFQGNSAPDKSGLPSDRFSAERTGGSVSTLTIQRTQQEDSAVYLCASSRTLESVNYGYTFGSGTRLTVV.

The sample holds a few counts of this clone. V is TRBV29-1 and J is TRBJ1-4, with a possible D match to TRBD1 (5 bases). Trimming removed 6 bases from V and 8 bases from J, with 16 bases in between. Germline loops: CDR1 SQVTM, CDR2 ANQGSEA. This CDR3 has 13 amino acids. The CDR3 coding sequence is TGCAGCGTCCGGCGGGGCTCAGGAGAAAAACTGTTTTTT. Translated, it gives CSVRRGSGEKLFF.

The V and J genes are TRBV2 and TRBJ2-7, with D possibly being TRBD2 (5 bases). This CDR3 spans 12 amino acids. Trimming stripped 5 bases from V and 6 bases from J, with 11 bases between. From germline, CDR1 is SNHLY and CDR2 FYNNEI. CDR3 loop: CASSSVALEQYF. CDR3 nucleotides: TGTGCCAGCAGTTCGGTAGCGCTCGAGCAGTACTTC.

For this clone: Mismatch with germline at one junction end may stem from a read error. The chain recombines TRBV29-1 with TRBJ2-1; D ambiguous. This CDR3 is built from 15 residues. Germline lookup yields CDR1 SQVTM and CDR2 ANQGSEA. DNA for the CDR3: TGCAGCGCTGAACGTCTGGCTTCCTCGGACAATGAGCAGTTCTTC. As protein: CSAERLASSDNEQFF.

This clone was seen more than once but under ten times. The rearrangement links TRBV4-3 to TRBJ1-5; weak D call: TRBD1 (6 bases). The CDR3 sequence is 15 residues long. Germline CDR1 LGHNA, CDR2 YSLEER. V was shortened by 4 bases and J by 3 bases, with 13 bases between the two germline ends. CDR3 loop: CASSLGTNANQPQHF. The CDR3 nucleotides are TGCGCCAGCAGCCTCGGGACAAACGCCAATCAGCCCCAGCATTTT.